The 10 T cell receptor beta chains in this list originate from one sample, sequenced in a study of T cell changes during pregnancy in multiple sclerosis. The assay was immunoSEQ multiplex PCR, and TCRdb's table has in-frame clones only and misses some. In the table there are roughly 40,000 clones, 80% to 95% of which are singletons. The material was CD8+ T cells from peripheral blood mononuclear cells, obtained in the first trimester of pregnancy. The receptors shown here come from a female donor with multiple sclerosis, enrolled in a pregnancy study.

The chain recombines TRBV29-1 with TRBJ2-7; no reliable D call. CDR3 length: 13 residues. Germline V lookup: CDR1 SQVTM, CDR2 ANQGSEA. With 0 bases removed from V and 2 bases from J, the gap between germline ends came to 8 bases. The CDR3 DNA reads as TGCAGCGTTGAAGATAATTCAGCCTACGAGCAGTACTTC. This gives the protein CSVEDNSAYEQYF.

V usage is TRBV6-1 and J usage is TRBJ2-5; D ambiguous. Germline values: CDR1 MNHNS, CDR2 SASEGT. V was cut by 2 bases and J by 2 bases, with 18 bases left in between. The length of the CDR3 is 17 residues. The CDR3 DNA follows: TGTGCCAGCAGTGAAATGGTGCAGGTATTAACTCAAGAGACCCAGTACTTC. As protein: CASSEMVQVLTQETQYF.

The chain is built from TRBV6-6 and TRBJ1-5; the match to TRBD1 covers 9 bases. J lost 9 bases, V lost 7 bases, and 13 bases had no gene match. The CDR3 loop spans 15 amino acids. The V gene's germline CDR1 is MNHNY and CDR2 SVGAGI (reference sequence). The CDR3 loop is CASTSGDRDRRPQHF. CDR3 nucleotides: TGTGCCAGCACCTCAGGGGACAGGGACCGGAGGCCCCAGCATTTT.

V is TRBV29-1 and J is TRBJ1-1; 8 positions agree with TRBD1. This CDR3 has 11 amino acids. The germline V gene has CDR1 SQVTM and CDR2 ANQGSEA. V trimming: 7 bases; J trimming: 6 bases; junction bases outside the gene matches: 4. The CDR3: CSAETGAEAFF. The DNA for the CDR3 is TGCAGCGCCGAGACAGGGGCTGAAGCTTTCTTT.

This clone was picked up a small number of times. CDR3 in amino acids: CASSLIVAGGYNEQFF. The CDR3 coding sequence is TGTGCCAGCAGCTTAATAGTGGCGGGGGGTTACAATGAGCAGTTCTTC. The genes are TRBV7-3 and TRBJ2-1, with 8 bases identical to TRBD2. This CDR3 has 16 amino acids. Germline lookup yields CDR1 SGHTA and CDR2 FQGTGA. V dropped 1 base and J dropped 4; count of bases not matched to a gene: 6.

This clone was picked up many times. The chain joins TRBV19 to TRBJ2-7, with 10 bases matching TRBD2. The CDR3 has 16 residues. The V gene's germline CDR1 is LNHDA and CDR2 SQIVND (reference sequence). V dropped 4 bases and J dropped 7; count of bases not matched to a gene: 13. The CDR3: CASSNLAGAAGAEQYF. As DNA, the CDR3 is TGTGCCAGTAGTAACCTAGCGGGGGCCGCGGGGGCGGAGCAGTACTTC. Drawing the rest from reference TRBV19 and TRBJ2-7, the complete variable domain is DGGITQSPKYLFRKEGQNVTLSCEQNLNHDAMYWYRQDPGQGLRLIYYSQIVNDFQKGDIAEGYSVSREKKESFPLTVTSAQKNPTAFYLCASSNLAGAAGAEQYFGPGTRLTVT.

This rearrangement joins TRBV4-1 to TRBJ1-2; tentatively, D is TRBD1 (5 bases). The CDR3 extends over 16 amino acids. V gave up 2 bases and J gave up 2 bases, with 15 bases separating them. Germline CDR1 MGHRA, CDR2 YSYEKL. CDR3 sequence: CASSQITGTANYGYTF. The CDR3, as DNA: TGCGCCAGCAGCCAAATTACCGGGACTGCCAACTATGGCTACACCTTC.

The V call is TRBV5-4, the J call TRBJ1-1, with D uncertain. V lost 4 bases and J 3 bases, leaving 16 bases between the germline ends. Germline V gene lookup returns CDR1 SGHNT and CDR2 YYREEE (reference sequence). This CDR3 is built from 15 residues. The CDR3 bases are TGTGCCAGCAGCCTCCCTGAGGGCCAGGACACTGAAGCTTTCTTT. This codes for CASSLPEGQDTEAFF.

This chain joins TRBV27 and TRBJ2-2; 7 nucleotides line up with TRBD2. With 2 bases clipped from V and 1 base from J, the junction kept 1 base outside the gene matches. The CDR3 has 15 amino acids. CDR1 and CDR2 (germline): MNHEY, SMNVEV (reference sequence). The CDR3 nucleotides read TGTGCCAGCAGTTTAATAGCGGGGAACACCGGGGAGCTGTTTTTT. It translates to CASSLIAGNTGELFF.

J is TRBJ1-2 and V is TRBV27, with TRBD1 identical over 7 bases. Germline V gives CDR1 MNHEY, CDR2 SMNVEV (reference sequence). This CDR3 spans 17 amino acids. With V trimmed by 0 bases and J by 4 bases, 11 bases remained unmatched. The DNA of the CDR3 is TGTGCCAGCAGTTTATCGGTGGGGACAGCAAAAATCTATGGCTACACCTTC. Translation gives CASSLSVGTAKIYGYTF.